The TCR beta chain described here comes from a study of shared clonotypes between healthy human individuals. The CDR3 sequence is 12 residues long. Germline V gene data show CDR1 as MNHNY and CDR2 as SVGAGI (reference sequence). The V and J ends lost 9 bases and 1 base respectively, with 10 bases between them. Original handling: There were no quality scores in the junction-only immunoSEQ sequences, so filtering differed. Only in-frame clones appear in the TCRdb table, and some are missing; sequencing was by immunoSEQ multiplex PCR. V and J calls and clone size are as listed in that table; D and trimming were resolved from the DNA. The table shows 2 million to 3 million clones, with around 90% occurring only once.

Material for sequencing was naive CD4+ T cells sorted from blood. The sample's subset: CD45RA+ positively selected. This chain links TRBV6-6 with TRBJ2-7; D remains unclear. This sequence originates from a man aged 18 to 29 in good health. In DNA form, the CDR3 reads TGTGCCAGGGCGACCCTTTCCTACGAGCAGTACTTC. Protein sequence: CARATLSYEQYF.